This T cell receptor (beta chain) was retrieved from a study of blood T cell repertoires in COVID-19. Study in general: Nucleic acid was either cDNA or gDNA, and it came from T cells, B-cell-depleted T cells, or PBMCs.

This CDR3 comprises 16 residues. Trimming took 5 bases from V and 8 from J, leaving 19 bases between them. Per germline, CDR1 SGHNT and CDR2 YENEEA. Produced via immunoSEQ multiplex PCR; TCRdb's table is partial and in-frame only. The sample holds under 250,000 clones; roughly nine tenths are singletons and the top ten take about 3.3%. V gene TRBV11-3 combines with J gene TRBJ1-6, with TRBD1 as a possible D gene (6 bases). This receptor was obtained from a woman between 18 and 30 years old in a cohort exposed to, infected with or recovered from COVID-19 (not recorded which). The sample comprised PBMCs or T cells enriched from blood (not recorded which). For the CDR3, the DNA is TGTGCCAGCAGCCCCCGGACAGTCGGCGGCGATTCACCCCTCCACTTT. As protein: CASSPRTVGGDSPLHF.